A single sample is the source of the 3 T cell receptor beta chains below, sequenced in a study of cytomegalovirus exposure and HLA in healthy donors. The PCR employed 60 Vbeta primers together with 13 Jbeta primers. Some clones are missing from TCRdb's copy, which holds only in-frame ones; the method was immunoSEQ multiplex PCR. Listed are approximately 170,000 clones; 0.75% to 0.85% falls within the top ten. The source material was PBMCs. All receptors derive from a woman aged 18-35 years in good health and CMV-seropositive.

This sequence joins TRBV18 and TRBJ2-2; TRBD1 aligns across 7 bases. After removal of 2 bases from V and 2 bases from J, the junction contained 8 bases not matched to a gene. The V gene's germline CDR1 is KGHSH and CDR2 LQKENI. The CDR3 is 17 amino acids. The CDR3: CASSPSLNRGNTGELFF. The CDR3 coding sequence is TGTGCCAGCTCACCATCATTGAACAGGGGCAACACCGGGGAGCTGTTTTTT.

V is TRBV6-1 and J is TRBJ2-2; TRBD2 might be the D (6 bases). There are 16 residues in the CDR3. Germline-derived CDR1 and CDR2 are MNHNS and SASEGT. Trimming shortened V by 3 bases and J by 8 bases, and 19 bases separated the two germline ends. The CDR3 nucleotides are TGTGCCAGCAGTGAGAGGCGCGGGACCGCGGGGGGGGAGCTGTTTTTT. It specifies CASSERRGTAGGELFF.

The chain has TRBV19 and TRBJ2-5, with D perhaps TRBD1 (6 bases). This CDR3 has 16 residues. V was cut by 7 bases and J by 5 bases, with 23 bases left in between. Looked up from germline, CDR1 is LNHDA and CDR2 is SQIVND (reference sequence). The CDR3 DNA follows: TGTGCCAGTACCCAAAGGTATCGGTCAGGGGTCGAGACCCAGTACTTC. This sequence encodes CASTQRYRSGVETQYF.